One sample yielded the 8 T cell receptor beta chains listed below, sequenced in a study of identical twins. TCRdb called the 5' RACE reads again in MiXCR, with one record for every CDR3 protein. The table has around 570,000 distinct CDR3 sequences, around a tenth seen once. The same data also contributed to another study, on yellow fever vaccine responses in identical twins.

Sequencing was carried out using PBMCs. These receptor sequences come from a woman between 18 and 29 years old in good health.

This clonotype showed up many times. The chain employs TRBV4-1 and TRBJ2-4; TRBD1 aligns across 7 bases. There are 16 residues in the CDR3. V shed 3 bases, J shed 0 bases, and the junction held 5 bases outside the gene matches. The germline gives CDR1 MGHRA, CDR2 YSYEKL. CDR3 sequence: CASSHGTELAKNIQYF. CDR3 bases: TGCGCCAGCAGCCACGGGACAGAGTTAGCCAAAAACATTCAGTACTTC.

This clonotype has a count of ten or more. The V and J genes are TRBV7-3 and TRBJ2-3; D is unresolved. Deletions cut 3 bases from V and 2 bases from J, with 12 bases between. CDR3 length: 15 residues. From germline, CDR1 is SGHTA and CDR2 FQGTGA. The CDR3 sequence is CASSFSIYDTDTQYF. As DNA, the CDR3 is TGTGCCAGCAGCTTCTCCATCTACGACACAGATACGCAGTATTTT.

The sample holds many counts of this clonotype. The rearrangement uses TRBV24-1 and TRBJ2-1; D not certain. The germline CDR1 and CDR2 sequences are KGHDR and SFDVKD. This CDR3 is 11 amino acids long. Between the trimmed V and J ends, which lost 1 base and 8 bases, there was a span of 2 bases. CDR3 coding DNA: TGTGCCACCAGTGATTTTTATGAGCAGTTCTTC. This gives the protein CATSDFYEQFF.

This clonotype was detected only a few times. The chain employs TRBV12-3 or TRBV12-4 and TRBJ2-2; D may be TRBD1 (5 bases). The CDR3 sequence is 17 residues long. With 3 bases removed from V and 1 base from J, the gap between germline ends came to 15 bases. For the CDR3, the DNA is TGTGCCAGCAGTTTTTTAGGCTGGACACAGAACACCGGGGAGCTGTTTTTT. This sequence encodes CASSFLGWTQNTGELFF.

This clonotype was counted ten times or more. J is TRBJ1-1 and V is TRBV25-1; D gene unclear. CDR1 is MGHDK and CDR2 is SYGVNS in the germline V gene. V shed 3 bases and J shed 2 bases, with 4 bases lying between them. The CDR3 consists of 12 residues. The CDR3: CASSEFNTEAFF. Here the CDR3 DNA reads TGTGCCAGCAGTGAGTTCAACACTGAAGCTTTCTTT.

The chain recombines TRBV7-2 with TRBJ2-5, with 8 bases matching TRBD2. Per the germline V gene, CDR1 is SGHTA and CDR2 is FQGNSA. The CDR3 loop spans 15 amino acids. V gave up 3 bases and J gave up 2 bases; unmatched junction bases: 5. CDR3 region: CASSFVAGSQETQYF. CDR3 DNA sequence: TGTGCCAGCAGCTTTGTAGCGGGAAGTCAAGAGACCCAGTACTTC. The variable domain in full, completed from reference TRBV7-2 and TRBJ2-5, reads GAGVSQSPSNKVTEKGKDVELRCDPISGHTALYWYRQSLGQGLEFLIYFQGNSAPDKSGLPSDRFSAERTGGSVSTLTIQRTQQEDSAVYLCASSFVAGSQETQYFGPGTRLLVL.

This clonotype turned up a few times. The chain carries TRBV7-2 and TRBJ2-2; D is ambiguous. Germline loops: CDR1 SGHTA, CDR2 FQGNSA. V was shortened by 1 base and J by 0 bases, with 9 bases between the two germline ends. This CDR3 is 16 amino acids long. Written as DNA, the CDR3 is TGTGCCAGCAGCTTAGGCCAGAAAGCGAACACCGGGGAGCTGTTTTTT. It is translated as CASSLGQKANTGELFF.

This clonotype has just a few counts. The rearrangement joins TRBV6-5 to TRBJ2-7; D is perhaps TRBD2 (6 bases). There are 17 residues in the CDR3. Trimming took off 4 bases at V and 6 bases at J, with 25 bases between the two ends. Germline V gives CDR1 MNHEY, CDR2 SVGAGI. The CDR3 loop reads CASSSSIVGGALREQYF. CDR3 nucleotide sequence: TGTGCCAGCAGTTCCTCCATCGTAGGAGGGGCCCTTCGCGAGCAGTACTTC.